This paragraph covers one T cell receptor (beta chain) sequence. Germline V gene lookup returns CDR1 MGHRA and CDR2 YSYEKL. The CDR3 length is 15 residues. Between the trimmed V and J ends, which lost 0 bases and 1 base, there was a span of 8 bases. The data stem from a study of CD8 T cells in Susac syndrome. The authors reverse transcribed roughly 0.5 to 1 ug RNA with random hexamers. TCRdb reprocessed the immunoSEQ multiplex PCR reads with MiXCR, giving one entry per CDR3 protein. The table lists around 200,000 distinct CDR3 sequences, about 94% of them singletons. TCR beta sequencing was performed on blood CD8+ and CD4+ T cells.

The receptor comes from a human donor with multiple sclerosis. The sequenced material came from CD8+ T cells from PBMCs. V gene TRBV4-1 combines with J gene TRBJ2-3; D perhaps matches TRBD1 (5 bases). CDR3 nucleotides: TGCGCCAGCAGCCAAGAAGCAGGGCGCACAGATACGCAGTATTTT. Amino acid sequence: CASSQEAGRTDTQYF.